The 9 T cell receptor beta chains presented below share a single source sample, sequenced in a study of identical twins' blood T cells. From the 5' RACE reads, TCRdb called clonotypes with MiXCR, one entry per CDR3 protein. The sample lists roughly 340,000 distinct CDR3 sequences, roughly 31% occurring once. Sequencing was carried out using PBMCs. The receptors shown here come from a woman aged 18 to 49 in good health.

The chain is built from TRBV7-9 and TRBJ2-1; tentatively, D is TRBD2 (5 bases). Germline assignment: CDR1 SEHNR and CDR2 FQNEAQ (reference sequence). This CDR3 comprises 15 residues. V lost 5 bases to trimming and J lost 0 bases, with 11 bases between them. CDR3 in DNA: TGTGCCAGCAGCGGAGCGGCCAGCTCCTACAATGAGCAGTTCTTC. It translates to CASSGAASSYNEQFF.

V is TRBV20-1 and J is TRBJ2-2, with a possible D match to TRBD2 (7 bases). The CDR3 sequence is 16 residues long. The V and J ends lost 2 bases and 6 bases respectively, with 19 bases between them. Germline V gene data show CDR1 as DFQATT and CDR2 as SNEGSKA (reference sequence). The CDR3 spells CSARSGSGEGAGELFF. For the CDR3, the DNA is TGCAGTGCTAGATCCGGCTCAGGGGAGGGTGCCGGGGAGCTGTTTTTT.

The chain uses TRBV12-3 or TRBV12-4 and TRBJ1-4, with D perhaps TRBD1 (6 bases). V lost 5 bases to trimming and J lost 8 bases, with 15 bases between them. The CDR3 runs to 14 residues. This CDR3 reads CASSETGTGEKLFF. As DNA, the CDR3 is TGTGCCAGCAGTGAGACAGGAACGGGGGAAAAACTGTTTTTT.

The chain recombines TRBV14 with TRBJ1-4; 7 nucleotides align to TRBD1. The germline gives CDR1 SGHDN, CDR2 FVKESK. V trimming: 4 bases; J trimming: 5 bases; junction bases outside the gene matches: 7. The CDR3 length is 15 residues. The chain's CDR3 is CASSRLDRPNEKLFF. The CDR3 DNA sequence: TGTGCCAGCAGCCGGTTGGACAGGCCGAATGAAAAACTGTTTTTT.

This chain joins TRBV29-1 and TRBJ2-5; D not resolved. Looked up from germline, CDR1 is SQVTM and CDR2 is ANQGSEA. CDR3 length equals 12 residues. With 3 bases removed from V and 2 bases from J, the gap between germline ends came to 7 bases. The chain's CDR3 is CSVDKQQETQYF. The DNA of the CDR3 is TGCAGCGTTGATAAACAGCAAGAGACCCAGTACTTC. Variable domain in full (rest from reference TRBV29-1 and TRBJ2-5): SAVISQKPSRDICQRGTSLTIQCQVDSQVTMMFWYRQQPGQSLTLIATANQGSEATYESGFVIDKFPISRPNLTFSTLTVSNMSPEDSSIYLCSVDKQQETQYFGPGTRLLVL.

The chain joins TRBV6-6 to TRBJ2-1, with D tentatively TRBD2 (7 bases). The V gene lost 5 bases and the J gene lost 9 bases, with 11 bases spanning the gap. Germline V CDR1 and CDR2: MNHNY, SVGAGI (reference sequence). This CDR3 contains 12 residues. The CDR3 sequence: CASSPGGLEQFF. DNA for the CDR3: TGTGCCAGCAGTCCGGGGGGCCTTGAGCAGTTCTTC.

A remark on this clonotype: A much larger clone is a single base away; this may be a read error. This chain links TRBV18 with TRBJ1-1; no clear D. CDR1 and CDR2 from the germline V gene are KGHSH and LQKENI. This CDR3 spans 14 amino acids. Trimming cost V 4 bases and J 6 bases, with 15 bases left between them. CDR3 DNA sequence: TGTGCCAGCTCACTTTACGGGGAGGTTTCTGAAGCTTTCTTT. It translates to CASSLYGEVSEAFF.

The chain links TRBV29-1 to TRBJ2-3, with D possibly being TRBD1 (5 bases). The germline V gene encodes CDR1 SQVTM and CDR2 ANQGSEA. The CDR3 is made up of 14 amino acids. V was shortened by 3 bases and J by 1 base, with 11 bases between the two germline ends. CDR3 sequence reads: CSVEEQVRTDTQYF. The DNA of the CDR3 is TGCAGCGTTGAGGAACAGGTCCGCACAGATACGCAGTATTTT.

This clonotype was observed a single time. The V gene is TRBV16, the J gene TRBJ2-7; D gene ambiguous. Germline CDR1 is KGHSY and CDR2 is FQNENV. V dropped 2 bases and J dropped 1 base, with 12 bases sitting between them. The length of the CDR3 is 15 residues. The CDR3 nucleotides read TGTGCCAGCAGCCAAGGCTACCTACTTTCCTACGAGCAGTACTTC. This translates into CASSQGYLLSYEQYF.